One and the same sample provided the 30 T cell receptor beta chains below, sequenced in a study of blood T cell repertoires in COVID-19. The protocol was immunoSEQ multiplex PCR, while the TCRdb copy is restricted to in-frame clones and leaves out a portion. The sample lists about 68,000 clones; roughly nine tenths were seen once. The specimen sequenced was peripheral blood. All receptors derive from a middle-aged man with active COVID-19.

CDR3 sequence: CASSYGSGSEAFF. DNA for the CDR3: TGTGCCAGCAGTTACGGCTCGGGGAGTGAAGCTTTCTTT. The genes are TRBV6-5 and TRBJ1-1, with D unclear. The length of the CDR3 is 13 residues. The V gene lost 2 bases and the J gene lost 7 bases, with 11 bases spanning the gap. In germline, CDR1 is MNHEY, CDR2 SVGAGI.

The V gene is TRBV5-5, the J gene TRBJ2-5; a possible D gene is TRBD2 (6 bases). CDR3 length: 15 residues. V was clipped by 3 bases and J by 3 bases, with 15 bases between them. In germline, CDR1 is SGHKS, CDR2 YYEKEE (reference sequence). The CDR3 DNA reads as TGTGCCAGCAGCTCTGGGCCCGGAGGGGAAGAGACCCAGTACTTC. It encodes CASSSGPGGEETQYF.

Here the CDR3 reads CASSLLTSRLSEQFF. CDR3 nucleotide sequence: TGTGCCAGCAGTTTATTGACTAGCCGTCTCAGTGAGCAGTTCTTC. V usage is TRBV27 and J usage is TRBJ2-1; TRBD2 aligns across 7 bases. Trimming cost V 1 base and J 9 bases; bases outside gene matches: 9. Germline CDR1 is MNHEY and CDR2 is SMNVEV (reference sequence). The CDR3 runs to 15 residues.

V and J are TRBV4-3 and TRBJ2-3; D gene unclear. Germline CDR1 reads LGHNA; CDR2 reads YSLEER. The CDR3 is 14 residues long. Trimming removed 0 bases at V and 3 bases at J, with 7 bases between. The DNA for the CDR3 is TGCGCCAGCAGCCAAGACTTGCGAACAGATACGCAGTATTTT. Translated: CASSQDLRTDTQYF.

A single count supports this clone. This sequence joins TRBV15 and TRBJ1-1, with D unresolved. The CDR3 has 14 residues. CDR1 and CDR2 (germline): LNHNV, YYDKDF (reference sequence). Trimming took off 0 bases at V and 1 base at J, with 6 bases between the two ends. The DNA of the CDR3 is TGTGCCACCAGCAGAGATCTAAGGAACACTGAAGCTTTCTTT. This translates into CATSRDLRNTEAFF.

This clone was picked up one time. The V call is TRBV11-3, the J call TRBJ1-5, with 8 bases fitting TRBD1. V dropped 6 bases and J dropped 2; count of bases not matched to a gene: 9. The germline CDR1 and CDR2 sequences are SGHNT and YENEEA. This CDR3 comprises 16 residues. The CDR3 DNA follows: TGTGCCAGCAGTGGGGCAGGGGGCTTCGGCAATCAGCCCCAGCATTTT. Protein sequence: CASSGAGGFGNQPQHF.

The chain joins TRBV2 to TRBJ2-3; maybe TRBD1 (5 bases). The CDR3 extends over 14 amino acids. The germline V gene encodes CDR1 SNHLY and CDR2 FYNNEI. Trimming stripped 6 bases from V and 6 bases from J, with 16 bases between. In DNA, the CDR3 is TGTGCCAGCAGCCTCCTAGGGGCCCCCGATACGCAGTATTTT. As protein: CASSLLGAPDTQYF.

The V gene is TRBV27, the J gene TRBJ2-1; D is undetermined. There are 17 residues in the CDR3. Germline assignment: CDR1 MNHEY and CDR2 SMNVEV (reference sequence). The V and J ends lost 1 base and 2 bases respectively, with 15 bases between them. The CDR3 loop is CASSLLVSPPPYNEQFF. As DNA, the CDR3 is TGTGCCAGCAGTTTATTGGTTAGCCCTCCTCCCTACAATGAGCAGTTCTTC.

The rearrangement joins TRBV18 to TRBJ1-1; TRBD1 is a possible D gene (5 bases). This CDR3 comprises 14 residues. Germline assignment: CDR1 KGHSH and CDR2 LQKENI. V dropped 6 bases and J dropped 2 bases, with 13 bases sitting between them. The CDR3 spells CASSTDRRNTEAFF. The CDR3 bases are TGTGCCAGCTCCACAGACAGACGAAACACTGAAGCTTTCTTT.

V usage is TRBV10-3 and J usage is TRBJ2-1; the match to TRBD1 covers 9 bases. This CDR3 spans 17 amino acids. The V gene end was trimmed by 2 bases and the J gene end by 6 bases; junction bases not matched to a gene: 11. The germline V gene encodes CDR1 ENHRY and CDR2 SYGVKD. The CDR3 nucleotides read TGTGCCATCAGTGAGGGTTTAGGGACAGGGTCACTCAATGAGCAGTTCTTC. Amino acid sequence: CAISEGLGTGSLNEQFF.

The chain uses TRBV15 and TRBJ2-7, with 10 bases lining up with TRBD1. J was trimmed by 0 bases and V by 4 bases; bases with no gene match: 3. The V gene's germline CDR1 is LNHNV and CDR2 YYDKDF (reference sequence). This CDR3 is 15 amino acids long. As DNA, the CDR3 is TGTGCCACCAGCACCCGACAGGGGGCCTCCTACGAGCAGTACTTC. It yields the protein CATSTRQGASYEQYF.

V is TRBV29-1 and J is TRBJ2-1; TRBD2 agrees at 7 bases. The CDR3 has 13 residues. Germline CDR1 reads SQVTM; CDR2 reads ANQGSEA. The V gene end was trimmed by 7 bases and the J gene end by 4 bases; junction bases not matched to a gene: 7. The CDR3 reads CSAKAGPYNEQFF. The CDR3 coding sequence is TGCAGCGCCAAAGCGGGGCCGTACAATGAGCAGTTCTTC.

The chain uses TRBV19 and TRBJ1-2; D remains unclear. V dropped 4 bases and J dropped 4 bases, with 13 bases sitting between them. The CDR3 covers 14 residues. The germline V gene encodes CDR1 LNHDA and CDR2 SQIVND (reference sequence). CDR3 in amino acids: CASSTTWSSYGYTF. The CDR3 DNA follows: TGTGCCAGTAGTACCACTTGGTCTTCCTATGGCTACACCTTC.

The genes are TRBV5-1 and TRBJ2-7, with 10 bases aligning to TRBD1. Per germline, CDR1 SGHRS and CDR2 YFSETQ. Unmatched junction bases numbered 4, after V lost 2 bases and J lost 5 bases. This CDR3 comprises 14 residues. The CDR3 spells CASSFRQGADEQYF. The CDR3 coding sequence is TGCGCCAGCAGCTTCCGACAGGGGGCTGACGAGCAGTACTTC.

V gene TRBV6-5 combines with J gene TRBJ2-7; D call uncertain. This CDR3 region has 12 residues. Germline V gives CDR1 MNHEY, CDR2 SVGAGI. The V end lost 5 bases, the J end lost 4 bases, and 9 bases lay between the germline ends. The CDR3 DNA is TGTGCCAGCAGTCCCAGGAATTACGAGCAGTACTTC. Translation: CASSPRNYEQYF.

In its sample, this clone was seen a few times. The rearrangement uses TRBV5-5 and TRBJ1-5; TRBD1 is a possible D gene (6 bases). Trimming removed 4 bases from V and 3 bases from J, with 11 bases in between. Germline-derived CDR1 and CDR2 are SGHKS and YYEKEE (reference sequence). CDR3 length equals 14 residues. The CDR3 spells CASSTTGLNQPQHF. CDR3 coding DNA: TGTGCCAGCAGCACAACAGGGCTCAATCAGCCCCAGCATTTT.

The chain employs TRBV7-8 and TRBJ1-1, with 8 bases fitting TRBD1. V gave up 8 bases and J gave up 0 bases; unmatched junction bases: 8. The CDR3 has 15 residues. Germline values: CDR1 SGHVS, CDR2 FQNEAQ. The CDR3 protein is CASHEGDRMNTEAFF. The CDR3 coding sequence is TGTGCCAGCCACGAGGGGGACAGGATGAACACTGAAGCTTTCTTT. The entire variable domain, with the rest obtained from reference TRBV7-8 and TRBJ1-1, is as follows: GAGVSQSPRYKVAKRGQDVALRCDPISGHVSLFWYQQALGQGPEFLTYFQNEAQLDKSGLPSDRFFAERPEGSVSTLKIQRTQQEDSAVYLCASHEGDRMNTEAFFGQGTRLTVV.

V is TRBV7-2 and J is TRBJ1-2; perhaps TRBD1 as D (5 bases). The length of the CDR3 is 16 residues. Trimming left V 5 bases short and J 3 bases short, with 19 bases between. Germline V lookup: CDR1 SGHTA, CDR2 FQGNSA. In nucleotides, the CDR3 is TGTGCCAGCAGCCTAAATTTCGGAAGCAGGGACTATGGCTACACCTTC. Its translation: CASSLNFGSRDYGYTF.

This chain connects TRBV4-2 to TRBJ1-4; perhaps TRBD1 as D (6 bases). The V gene lost 2 bases and the J gene lost 0 bases, with 16 bases spanning the gap. The CDR3 covers 18 residues. Germline-derived CDR1 and CDR2 are LGHNA and YNFKEQ. The CDR3 DNA is TGTGCCAGCAGCCAACTAGTTCAGGGGTCTGCAACTAATGAAAAACTGTTTTTT. It codes for CASSQLVQGSATNEKLFF.

This clone was recorded only once. The chain is built from TRBV19 and TRBJ1-1; 9 positions agree with TRBD1. Unmatched junction bases numbered 9, after V lost 7 bases and J lost 0 bases. Germline CDR1 and CDR2: LNHDA and SQIVND (reference sequence). The CDR3 is 16 amino acids. This CDR3 is CASTMDRGRMNTEAFF. The CDR3 DNA sequence: TGTGCCAGTACCATGGACAGGGGAAGAATGAACACTGAAGCTTTCTTT.

The chain joins TRBV19 to TRBJ1-2; a weak D match, TRBD1 (6 bases). The CDR3 covers 14 residues. Germline V gives CDR1 LNHDA, CDR2 SQIVND (reference sequence). V lost 5 bases and J lost 4, with 14 bases in between. The DNA of the CDR3 is TGTGCCAGTAGTGCTCCCGGGACAATCTATGGCTACACCTTC. This codes for CASSAPGTIYGYTF.

J is TRBJ1-1 and V is TRBV5-1; D possibly corresponds to TRBD1 (5 bases). Trimming removed 6 bases at V and 0 bases at J, with 15 bases between. Germline V gene data show CDR1 as SGHRS and CDR2 as YFSETQ. This CDR3 comprises 15 residues. CDR3 bases: TGCGCCAGCAATCTCTGGGGGGATATGAACACTGAAGCTTTCTTT. Protein: CASNLWGDMNTEAFF.

V and J are TRBV5-4 and TRBJ2-1; TRBD1 aligns across 7 bases. Germline V CDR1 and CDR2: SGHNT, YYREEE (reference sequence). The J segment lost 8 bases and the V segment lost 4 bases, leaving 9 bases of the junction unmatched. This CDR3 has 14 residues. The CDR3 spells CASSSVYRGDEQFF. CDR3 DNA sequence: TGTGCCAGCAGCAGCGTATACAGGGGAGATGAGCAGTTCTTC.

This sequence joins TRBV10-1 and TRBJ2-1, with TRBD2 matching over 8 bases. Germline V gene lookup returns CDR1 WNHNN and CDR2 SYGVQD (reference sequence). J lost 4 bases, V lost 4 bases, and 6 bases had no gene match. This CDR3 comprises 15 residues. For the CDR3, the DNA is TGCGCCAGCAGTGCTCCGGGACTAGGATACAATGAGCAGTTCTTC. It translates to CASSAPGLGYNEQFF.

The chain carries TRBV23-1 and TRBJ1-2; possibly TRBD1 for D (5 bases). TRBV23-1 is designated an ORF whose function remains uncertain. This CDR3 contains 12 residues. The V and J ends lost 0 bases and 13 bases respectively, with 12 bases between them. The chain's CDR3 is CASSQSGQEPTF. The CDR3 DNA reads as TGCGCCAGCAGTCAATCAGGACAAGAGCCCACCTTC.

The chain is built from TRBV27 and TRBJ2-1; 9 bases match TRBD1. The V segment lost 6 bases and the J segment 3 bases; nucleotides outside the gene matches: 9. Germline CDR1 reads MNHEY; CDR2 reads SMNVEV (reference sequence). CDR3 length: 16 amino acids. The CDR3: CASRPATGGFYNEQFF. CDR3 nucleotides: TGTGCCAGCAGACCCGCAACAGGGGGCTTCTACAATGAGCAGTTCTTC.

The chain couples TRBV18 to TRBJ1-4, with D possibly matching TRBD1 (6 bases). Per the germline V gene, CDR1 is KGHSH and CDR2 is LQKENI. CDR3 length: 15 residues. V was shortened by 4 bases and J by 0 bases, with 9 bases between the two germline ends. The CDR3 is CASSLNRATNEKLFF. CDR3 DNA: TGTGCCAGCTCACTAAACAGGGCAACTAATGAAAAACTGTTTTTT. Variable domain in full (rest from reference TRBV18 and TRBJ1-4): NAGVMQNPRHLVRRRGQEARLRCSPMKGHSHVYWYRQLPEEGLKFMVYLQKENIIDESGMPKERFSAEFPKEGPSILRIQQVVRGDSAAYFCASSLNRATNEKLFFGSGTQLSVL.

The V and J genes are TRBV30 and TRBJ2-1; TRBD1 matches at 9 bases. From germline, CDR1 is GTSNPN and CDR2 SVGIG (reference sequence). The CDR3 sequence is 15 residues long. V lost 2 bases, J lost 4 bases, and 6 bases stayed unmatched. CDR3 protein: CAWSPGTGRYNEQFF. CDR3 coding DNA: TGTGCCTGGAGTCCCGGGACAGGGAGGTACAATGAGCAGTTCTTC. Full variable domain (outside the CDR3, taken from reference TRBV30 and TRBJ2-1): SQTIHQWPATLVQPVGSPLSLECTVEGTSNPNLYWYRQAAGRGLQLLFYSVGIGQISSEVPQNLSASRPQDRQFILSSKKLLLSDSGFYLCAWSPGTGRYNEQFFGPGTRLTVL.

The chain employs TRBV6-1 and TRBJ2-3; D perhaps matches TRBD2 (5 bases). The CDR3 runs to 12 residues. V was shortened by 1 base and J by 6 bases, with 5 bases between the two germline ends. Germline V gene lookup returns CDR1 MNHNS and CDR2 SASEGT. CDR3 amino acids: CASSEGGDTQYF. CDR3 DNA: TGTGCCAGCAGTGAAGGAGGGGATACGCAGTATTTT.

This chain links TRBV7-9 with TRBJ2-5, with D possibly TRBD2 on 6 matching bases. The V end was cut by 5 bases, the J end by 1 base, with 8 bases between. The CDR3 covers 13 residues. The germline V gene has CDR1 SEHNR and CDR2 FQNEAQ (reference sequence). The DNA of the CDR3 is TGTGCCAGCAGCCCCGGGAGCCAAGAGACCCAGTACTTC. It specifies CASSPGSQETQYF.